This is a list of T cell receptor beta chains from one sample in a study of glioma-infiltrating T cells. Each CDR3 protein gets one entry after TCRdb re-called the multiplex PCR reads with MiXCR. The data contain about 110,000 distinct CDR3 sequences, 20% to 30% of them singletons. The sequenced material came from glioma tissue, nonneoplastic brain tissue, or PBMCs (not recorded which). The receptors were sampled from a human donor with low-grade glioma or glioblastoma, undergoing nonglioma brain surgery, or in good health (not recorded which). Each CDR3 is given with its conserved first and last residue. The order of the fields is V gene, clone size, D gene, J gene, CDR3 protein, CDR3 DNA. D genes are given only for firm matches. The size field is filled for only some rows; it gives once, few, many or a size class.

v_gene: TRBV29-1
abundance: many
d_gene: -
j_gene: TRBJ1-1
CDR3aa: CSFARESEAFF
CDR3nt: TGCAGCTTTGCCCGCGAGTCTGAAGCTTTCTTT

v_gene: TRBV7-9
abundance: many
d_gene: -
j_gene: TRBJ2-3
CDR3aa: CASSSTDTQYF
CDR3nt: TGTGCCAGCAGCTCCACAGATACGCAGTATTTT

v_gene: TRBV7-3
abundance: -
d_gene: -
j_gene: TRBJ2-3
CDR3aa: CASSLETGSTDTQYF
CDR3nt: TGTGCCAGCAGCTTGGAGACAGGTAGCACAGATACGCAGTATTTT

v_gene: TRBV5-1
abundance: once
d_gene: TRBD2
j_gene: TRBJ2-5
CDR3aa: CASSLDPGLVTVGETQYF
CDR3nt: TGCGCCAGCAGCTTGGATCCGGGACTAGTAACGGTCGGAGAGACCCAGTACTTC

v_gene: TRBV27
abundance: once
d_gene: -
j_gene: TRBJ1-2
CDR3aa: CASSWGQGAYGYAF
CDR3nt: -

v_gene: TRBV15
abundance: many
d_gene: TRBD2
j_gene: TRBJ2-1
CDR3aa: CATSRVLAGVNEQFF
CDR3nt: TGTGCCACCAGCAGAGTTTTAGCGGGAGTCAATGAGCAGTTCTTC

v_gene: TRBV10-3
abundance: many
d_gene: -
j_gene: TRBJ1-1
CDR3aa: CAIKEEYNTEAFF
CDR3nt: TGTGCCATCAAGGAGGAGTATAACACTGAAGCTTTCTTT

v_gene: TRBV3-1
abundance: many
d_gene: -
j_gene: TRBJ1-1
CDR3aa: CASSPSVHTEAFF
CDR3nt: TGTGCCAGCAGCCCCTCGGTCCACACTGAAGCTTTCTTT

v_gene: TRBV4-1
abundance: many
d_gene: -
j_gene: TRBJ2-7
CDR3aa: CASSQKGTGRTYEQYF
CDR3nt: TGCGCCAGCAGCCAAAAGGGAACGGGGAGGACCTACGAGCAGTACTTC

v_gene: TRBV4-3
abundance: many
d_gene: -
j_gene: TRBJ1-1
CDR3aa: CASSVAPRLENTEAFF
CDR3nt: TGCGCCAGCAGTGTTGCCCCCCGACTCGAAAACACTGAAGCTTTCTTT

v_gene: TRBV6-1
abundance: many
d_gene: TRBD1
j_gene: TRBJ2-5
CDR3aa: CASTQGAGTETQYF
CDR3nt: TGTGCCAGCACCCAGGGGGCGGGAACAGAGACCCAGTACTTC

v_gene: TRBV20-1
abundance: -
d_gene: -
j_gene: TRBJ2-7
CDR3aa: CIARDPRGGPYEHYF
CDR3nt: TGCATTGCTAGAGATCCGAGGGGGGGCCCCTACGAGCACTACTTC

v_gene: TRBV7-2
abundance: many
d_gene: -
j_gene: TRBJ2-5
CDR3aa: CASKGSSETQYF
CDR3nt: TGTGCCAGCAAGGGGAGTTCGGAGACCCAGTACTTC

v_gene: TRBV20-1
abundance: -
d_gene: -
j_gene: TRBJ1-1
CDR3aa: CGASPGGLNTEAFF
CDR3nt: TGCGGTGCTAGCCCAGGAGGTTTGAACACTGAGGCTTTCTTT

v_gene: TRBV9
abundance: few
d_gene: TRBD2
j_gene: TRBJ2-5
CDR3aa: CASSVAAAGGRKTQYF
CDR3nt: TGTGCCAGCAGCGTAGCTGCAGCGGGGGGGAGAAAGACCCAGTACTTC

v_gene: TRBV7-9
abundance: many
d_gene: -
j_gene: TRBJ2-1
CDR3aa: CASSHRDLGMFF
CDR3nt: TGTGCCAGCAGCCACCGGGACCTTGGGATGTTCTTC

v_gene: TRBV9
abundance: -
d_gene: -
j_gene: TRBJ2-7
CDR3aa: CASSAPGRVNRSYEQYF
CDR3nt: TGTGCCAGCAGCGCACCCGGAAGAGTGAACCGCTCCTACGAGCAGTACTTC

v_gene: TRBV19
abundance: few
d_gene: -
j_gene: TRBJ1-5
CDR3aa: CASSIEGGKGNQPQHF
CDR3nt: TGTGCCAGTAGTATAGAAGGGGGAAAGGGCAATCAGCCCCAGCATTTT

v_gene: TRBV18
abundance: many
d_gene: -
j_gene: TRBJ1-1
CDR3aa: CASSTNRAPNTEAFF
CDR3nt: TGTGCCAGCTCAACCAACAGGGCACCGAACACTGAAGCTTTCTTT

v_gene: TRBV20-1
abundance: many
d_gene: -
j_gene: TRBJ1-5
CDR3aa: CSAKGVNQPQHF
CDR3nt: TGCAGTGCAAAAGGGGTGAATCAGCCCCAGCATTTT

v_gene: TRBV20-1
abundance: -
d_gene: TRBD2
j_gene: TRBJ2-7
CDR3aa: CSAESGRETYKQYF
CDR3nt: TGCAGTGCCGAGAGTGGGAGGGAGACCTACAAGCAGTACTTC

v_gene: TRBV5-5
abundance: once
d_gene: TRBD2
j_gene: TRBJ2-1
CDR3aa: CASSLGLAGGFF
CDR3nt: TGTGCCAGCAGCTTGGGACTAGCGGGCGGGTTCTTC

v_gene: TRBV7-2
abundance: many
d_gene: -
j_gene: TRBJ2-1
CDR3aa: CASSQSRDFTYNEQFF
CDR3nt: TGTGCCAGCAGCCAAAGCCGGGACTTTACCTACAATGAGCAGTTCTTC

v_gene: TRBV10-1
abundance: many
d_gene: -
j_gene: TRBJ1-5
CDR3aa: CASSEKGQQPQHF
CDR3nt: TGCGCCAGCAGTGAAAAGGGGCAACAGCCCCAGCATTTT

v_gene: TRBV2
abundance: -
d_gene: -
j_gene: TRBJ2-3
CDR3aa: CASSLTRTDTQYF
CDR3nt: TGTGCCAGCAGCTTAACGCGGACAGATACGCAGTATTTT

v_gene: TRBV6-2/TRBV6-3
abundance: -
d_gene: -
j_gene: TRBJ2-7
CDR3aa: CSSARGRTSYEQYF
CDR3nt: TGTTCCAGTGCCCGGGGACGCACCTCCTACGAGCAGTACTTC

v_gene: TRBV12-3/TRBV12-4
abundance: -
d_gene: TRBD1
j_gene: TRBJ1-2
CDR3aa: CASSATGLNYGYTF
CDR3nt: TGTGCCAGCAGTGCGACAGGGTTAAACTATGGCTACACCTTC

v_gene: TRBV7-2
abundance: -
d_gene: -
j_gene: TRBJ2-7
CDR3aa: CASSASGDPYNEQYF
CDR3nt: TGTGCCAGCAGCGCGTCGGGGGACCCTTACAATGAGCAGTACTTC

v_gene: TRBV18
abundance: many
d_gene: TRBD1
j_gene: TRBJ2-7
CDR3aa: CASSPRTGLSYEQYF
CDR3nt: TGTGCCAGCTCACCGAGGACAGGGCTGAGCTACGAGCAGTACTTC

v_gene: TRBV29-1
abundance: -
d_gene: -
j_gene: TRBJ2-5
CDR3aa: CSVDDPGLAKKETQYF
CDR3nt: TGCAGCGTTGACGACCCAGGGCTAGCTAAAAAAGAGACCCAGTACTTC

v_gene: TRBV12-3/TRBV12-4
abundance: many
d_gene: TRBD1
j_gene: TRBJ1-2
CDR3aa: CASTGTESYGYTF
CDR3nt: TGTGCCAGCACCGGGACAGAAAGCTATGGCTACACCTTC

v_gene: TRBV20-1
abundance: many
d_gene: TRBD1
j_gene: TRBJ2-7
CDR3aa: CSARDRVYEQYF
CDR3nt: TGCAGTGCCAGGGACAGGGTTTACGAGCAGTACTTC

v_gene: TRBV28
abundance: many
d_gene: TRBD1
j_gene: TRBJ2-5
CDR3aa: CASSFDRGSETQYF
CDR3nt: TGTGCCAGCAGTTTCGACAGGGGATCGGAGACCCAGTACTTC

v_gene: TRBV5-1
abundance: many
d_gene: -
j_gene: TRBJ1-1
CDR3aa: CASSSPRAAFF
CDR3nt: TGCGCCAGCAGCTCCCCCCGGGCGGCTTTCTTT

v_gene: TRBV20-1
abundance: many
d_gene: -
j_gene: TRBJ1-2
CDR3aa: CSATLRTETYGYTF
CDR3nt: TGCAGTGCTACCCTCAGGACGGAGACCTATGGCTACACCTTC

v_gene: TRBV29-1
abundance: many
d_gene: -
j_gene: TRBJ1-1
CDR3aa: CSVVPKRPGDLMNTEAFF
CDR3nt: TGCAGCGTCGTCCCCAAGAGACCAGGGGATCTAATGAACACTGAAGCTTTCTTT

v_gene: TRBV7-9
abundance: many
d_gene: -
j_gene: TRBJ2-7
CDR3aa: CASSLESWEQYF
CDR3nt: TGTGCCAGCAGCTTAGAATCTTGGGAGCAGTACTTC

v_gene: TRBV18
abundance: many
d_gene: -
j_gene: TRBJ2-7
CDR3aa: CASSPGQPRRSSYEQYF
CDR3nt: TGTGCCAGCTCACCCGGACAGCCCCGGAGGTCTTCCTACGAGCAGTACTTC

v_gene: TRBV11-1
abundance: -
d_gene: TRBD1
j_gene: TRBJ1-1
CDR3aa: CASSSGTERLNTEAFF
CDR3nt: TGTGCCAGCAGCTCCGGGACAGAACGCTTGAACACTGAAGCTTTCTTT

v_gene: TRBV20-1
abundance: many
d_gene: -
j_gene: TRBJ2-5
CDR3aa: CSATIPPGKETQYF
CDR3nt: TGCAGTGCGACAATCCCCCCAGGGAAAGAGACCCAGTACTTC

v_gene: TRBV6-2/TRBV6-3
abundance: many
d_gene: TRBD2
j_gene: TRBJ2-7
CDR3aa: CASSSAGLAVSSYEQYF
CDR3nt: TGTGCCAGCAGTTCGGCCGGACTAGCGGTGAGCTCCTACGAGCAGTACTTC

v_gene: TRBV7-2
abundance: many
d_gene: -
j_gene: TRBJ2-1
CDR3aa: CASSATAGIYNEQFF
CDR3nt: TGTGCCAGCAGCGCAACGGCAGGAATTTACAATGAGCAGTTCTTC

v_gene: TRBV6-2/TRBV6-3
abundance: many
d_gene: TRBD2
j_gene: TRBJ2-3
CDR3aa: CASRSLRGGASTDTQYF
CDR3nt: TGTGCCAGCAGATCCCTTCGGGGGGGGGCCAGCACAGATACGCAGTATTTT

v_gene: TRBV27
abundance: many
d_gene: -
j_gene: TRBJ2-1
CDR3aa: CASSVSPRYNEQFF
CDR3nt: TGTGCCAGCAGCGTAAGCCCGCGGTACAATGAGCAGTTCTTC

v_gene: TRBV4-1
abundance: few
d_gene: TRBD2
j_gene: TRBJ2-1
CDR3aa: CASSQDLGAGLLNEQFF
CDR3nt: TGCGCCAGCAGCCAAGATCTTGGAGCGGGACTCCTCAATGAGCAGTTCTTC